This T cell receptor (beta chain) came from a study of T-cell memory formation after mild COVID-19. Per germline, CDR1 SEHNR and CDR2 FQNEAQ (reference sequence). The V gene lost 5 bases and the J gene lost 0 bases, with 11 bases spanning the gap. This CDR3 spans 15 amino acids. TCRdb used MiXCR to reprocess the 5' RACE reads, holding one entry per CDR3 protein. The sample contains roughly 550,000 distinct CDR3 sequences, about 20% of which appear only once. This clonotype turned up a few times. The gene calls are TRBV7-9 and TRBJ1-3; no clear D gene. The material sequenced was PBMCs or a T cell subset sorted from them (not recorded which). The sequence was obtained from an adult woman who had mild COVID-19 (a few samples of this study predate the infection). Cell type and time point are not known. DNA for the CDR3: TGTGCCAGCAGCCCCACGTCTACCTCTGGAAACACCATATATTTT. The encoded protein is CASSPTSTSGNTIYF.